At least ten counts were recorded for the clone carrying this T cell receptor (beta chain). The antigen is not known. TCRdb itself ran the 5' RACE reads through MiXCR, one entry per CDR3 protein. The data contain a few hundred thousand distinct CDR3 sequences, about 10% of them singletons. This sample was taken from a study of CD8 T cells in ankylosing spondylitis. Trimming took off 2 bases at V and 2 bases at J, with 20 bases between the two ends. The CDR3 totals 17 residues. Germline V CDR1 and CDR2: SGHRS, YFSETQ. Whole-study findings and limits: Eight or nine highly homologous variants formed a TCR beta motif that appeared characteristic of ankylosing spondylitis blood. Within peripheral blood, clones linked to disease were CD8+ and relatively rare. Past research had described some motif variants in reactive arthritis synovial fluid and blood.

The V gene is TRBV5-1, the J gene TRBJ2-7; weak D call: TRBD1 (7 bases). Source material: blood, either unsorted or a sorted T cell fraction (not recorded which). The sequence came from a male donor with ankylosing spondylitis or in good health (not recorded which). CDR3 nucleotides: TGCGCCAGCAGCTTTTTTTTATTGCGGGACAGAACCTACGAGCAGTACTTC. Its translation is CASSFFLLRDRTYEQYF.